The sequence of this T cell receptor (beta chain) was determined in a study of shared clonotypes between healthy human individuals. Overall study context: Per-donor plates numbered three CD4 naive, three CD4 memory, two CD8 naive and one CD8 memory.

Looked up from germline, CDR1 is SGDLS and CDR2 is YYNGEE. The CDR3 sequence is 16 residues long. V lost 2 bases and J lost 6, with 19 bases in between. Sequencing used immunoSEQ multiplex PCR; TCRdb keeps in-frame clones, though not all of them. This table has about 2.4 million clones, 93% appearing once. J is TRBJ2-3 and V is TRBV9; TRBD2 might be the D (5 bases). The TCR comes from a man aged 18 to 30 in good health. Some clones in this sample may be carry-over from other donors' samples. The sequenced sample consisted of naive CD4+ T cells from PBMCs. The subset here: CD45RA+ positively selected. CDR3 region: CASSVLSSGPPDTQYF. The CDR3 DNA is TGTGCCAGCAGCGTTCTGTCCAGCGGTCCCCCGGATACGCAGTATTTT.